What follows are 28 T cell receptor beta chains derived from one specimen sequenced in a study of PD-L1 blockade in urothelial cancer. The protocol was immunoSEQ multiplex PCR, while the TCRdb copy is restricted to in-frame clones and leaves out a portion. The repertoire includes about 95,000 clones, about nine tenths of them detected once, and 2% sits in the top ten. The sample's time point: pretreatment peripheral blood. The sample consisted of PBMCs, taken around atezolizumab (anti-PD-L1) treatment. These receptors all come from a man aged 60-69 years with urothelial cancer.

This CDR3 reads CASSPRGGGPPTQYF. The CDR3 DNA sequence: TGCGCCAGCAGCCCCCGTGGGGGGGGGCCTCCTACGCAGTATTTT. This chain uses TRBV5-1 with TRBJ2-3, with D perhaps TRBD2 (7 bases). The germline V and J ends were trimmed by 4 bases and 8 bases, with 20 bases remaining between them. In germline, CDR1 is SGHRS, CDR2 YFSETQ. CDR3 length: 15 amino acids.

The V call is TRBV28, the J call TRBJ2-3, with TRBD2 identical over 8 bases. Germline V lookup: CDR1 MDHEN, CDR2 SYDVKM. V shed 5 bases and J 5 bases; nucleotides not matched to a gene: 9. This CDR3 contains 15 residues. The CDR3 DNA follows: TGTGCCAGCAGTCCCGGGGGGGCAGGGAAAGATACGCAGTATTTT. This translates into CASSPGGAGKDTQYF.

There are a few counts of this clone. The V and J genes are TRBV6-6 and TRBJ1-5, with 11 bases lining up with TRBD1. Germline V gives CDR1 MNHNY, CDR2 SVGAGI (reference sequence). With 6 bases clipped from V and 5 bases from J, the junction kept 6 bases outside the gene matches. The CDR3 is 15 residues long. Here the CDR3 DNA reads TGTGCCAGCAGCGCCGGGACAGGGGGTGATCAGCCCCAGCATTTT. As protein: CASSAGTGGDQPQHF.

In this sample, this clone turned up once. The sample carries other DNA sequences with the same CDR3. V usage is TRBV4-2 and J usage is TRBJ2-7, with 8 bases identical to TRBD2. The CDR3 is 14 residues long. J was trimmed by 4 bases and V by 4 bases; bases with no gene match: 6. Per the germline V gene, CDR1 is LGHNA and CDR2 is YNFKEQ. This CDR3 is CASSPGLGPYEQYF. The CDR3 nucleotides are TGTGCCAGCAGCCCGGGACTAGGTCCTTACGAGCAGTACTTC.

This chain joins TRBV5-6 and TRBJ1-2; D perhaps matches TRBD1 (5 bases). V was clipped by 1 base and J by 8 bases, with 15 bases between them. CDR1 SGHDT and CDR2 YYEEEE come from the germline V gene. This CDR3 has 14 amino acids. The chain's CDR3 is CASSLRSGADGYTF. The CDR3 DNA follows: TGTGCCAGCAGCTTGCGCTCTGGGGCAGACGGCTACACCTTC.

This rearrangement joins TRBV18 to TRBJ2-5; D perhaps matches TRBD1 (6 bases). The CDR3 has 13 amino acids. The V gene lost 2 bases and the J gene lost 5 bases, with 9 bases spanning the gap. Germline V gives CDR1 KGHSH, CDR2 LQKENI. The DNA for the CDR3 is TGTGCCAGCTCACCATTCCAGGGGGAGACCCAGTACTTC. Translated, it gives CASSPFQGETQYF.

The V and J genes are TRBV5-1 and TRBJ2-7; 10 bases agree with TRBD2. This CDR3 comprises 18 residues. CDR1 is SGHRS and CDR2 is YFSETQ in the germline V gene. Trimming removed 3 bases from V and 3 bases from J; junction bases left unmatched: 15. The CDR3 sequence: CASSSWAGSGRAGYEQYF. CDR3 nucleotides: TGCGCCAGCAGCTCGTGGGCTGGGAGCGGGAGGGCCGGCTACGAGCAGTACTTC. Full variable domain (outside the CDR3, taken from reference TRBV5-1 and TRBJ2-7): KAGVTQTPRYLIKTRGQQVTLSCSPISGHRSVSWYQQTPGQGLQFLFEYFSETQRNKGNFPGRFSGRQFSNSRSEMNVSTLELGDSALYLCASSSWAGSGRAGYEQYFGPGTRLTVT.

V is TRBV7-3 and J is TRBJ2-3; TRBD2 matches 9 bases. The CDR3 is 16 residues long. Germline CDR1 reads SGHTA; CDR2 reads FQGTGA. V trimming: 1 base; J trimming: 4 bases; junction bases outside the gene matches: 6. The CDR3 protein is CASSLNSRGGPDTQYF. The CDR3 bases are TGTGCCAGCAGCTTAAATTCGCGGGGGGGCCCAGATACGCAGTATTTT.

V gene TRBV5-1 combines with J gene TRBJ1-1; no definite D call. The CDR3 covers 14 residues. The V and J ends lost 2 bases and 5 bases respectively, with 13 bases between them. Germline V CDR1 and CDR2: SGHRS, YFSETQ. The CDR3 DNA is TGCGCCAGCAGCTTTCGGGGAAGAGAAACTGAAGCTTTCTTT. It translates to CASSFRGRETEAFF.

V is TRBV19 and J is TRBJ2-1; possible D gene TRBD2, 6 bases. This CDR3 has 15 amino acids. The germline V gene has CDR1 LNHDA and CDR2 SQIVND (reference sequence). V shed 5 bases and J shed 6 bases, with 17 bases lying between them. The CDR3 region has the DNA TGTGCCAGTAGTGTTTCCTCCGGGACTTCCAATGAGCAGTTCTTC. Its protein product is CASSVSSGTSNEQFF.

The rearrangement joins TRBV25-1 to TRBJ1-1, with 9 nucleotides matching TRBD1. This CDR3 region has 15 residues. Per the germline V gene, CDR1 is MGHDK and CDR2 is SYGVNS. V shed 3 bases, J shed 4 bases, and the junction held 6 bases outside the gene matches. The CDR3 is CASSELYRGPTEAFF. Here the CDR3 DNA reads TGTGCCAGCAGTGAGTTATACAGGGGGCCCACTGAAGCTTTCTTT.

This chain uses TRBV6-4 with TRBJ2-1, with D maybe TRBD2 (6 bases). This CDR3 is built from 15 residues. The germline gives CDR1 MRHNA, CDR2 SNTAGT. V lost 0 bases and J 7 bases, leaving 13 bases between the germline ends. As DNA, the CDR3 is TGTGCCAGCAGTGACTCGGAGGGAGATCGGAATGAGCAGTTCTTC. Amino acid sequence: CASSDSEGDRNEQFF.

In the case of this clone: A much larger clone sits a single nucleotide away, making a read error possible. Other nucleotide sequences from this sample produce the same CDR3. This chain joins TRBV7-9 and TRBJ2-7; D is possibly TRBD2 (6 bases). The CDR3 runs to 12 residues. Trimming removed 4 bases at V and 3 bases at J, with 7 bases between. CDR1 and CDR2 (germline): SEHNR, FQNEAQ (reference sequence). The CDR3 protein is CASSSDYYEQYF. As DNA, the CDR3 is TGTGCCAGCAGCTCGGACTACTACGAGCAGTACTTC. The whole variable domain, remainder taken from reference TRBV7-9 and TRBJ2-7, is DTGVSQNPRHKITKRGQNVTFRCDPISEHNRLYWYRQTLGQGPEFLTYFQNEAQLEKSRLLSDRFSAERPKGSFSTLEIQRTEQGDSAMYLCASSSDYYEQYFGPGTRLTVT.

The gene calls are TRBV9 and TRBJ2-1; the match to TRBD2 covers 8 bases. CDR3 length: 15 residues. V was pared by 0 bases and J by 4 bases, with 3 bases of the junction left unmatched. CDR1 SGDLS and CDR2 YYNGEE come from the germline V gene. In nucleotides, the CDR3 is TGTGCCAGCAGCGTAGAGGGCGGGAGGTACAATGAGCAGTTCTTC. It yields the protein CASSVEGGRYNEQFF.

This clone came up once. The chain carries TRBV18 and TRBJ1-2; perhaps TRBD1 as D (6 bases). Trimming stripped 2 bases from V and 4 bases from J, with 8 bases between. This CDR3 is built from 13 residues. Germline V gene data show CDR1 as KGHSH and CDR2 as LQKENI. The CDR3: CASSPGQIYGYTF. DNA of the CDR3: TGTGCCAGCTCACCAGGACAGATCTATGGCTACACCTTC.

The chain joins TRBV10-2 to TRBJ2-7; 8 bases fit TRBD2. CDR1 WSHSY and CDR2 SAAADI come from the germline V gene. V was pared by 7 bases and J by 3 bases, with 8 bases of the junction left unmatched. The CDR3 consists of 14 residues. The CDR3 loop reads CASTPGGLSYEQYF. For the CDR3, the DNA is TGCGCCAGCACCCCGGGGGGGCTTAGCTACGAGCAGTACTTC.

The J gene is TRBJ2-7, the V gene TRBV6-5; the match to TRBD1 covers 7 bases. This CDR3 spans 14 amino acids. The V gene end was trimmed by 6 bases and the J gene end by 2 bases; junction bases not matched to a gene: 7. CDR1 MNHEY and CDR2 SVGAGI come from the germline V gene. The CDR3 protein is CASSIRTGTYEQYF. The CDR3 DNA is TGTGCCAGCAGCATCCGGACAGGAACCTACGAGCAGTACTTC.

The chain joins TRBV18 to TRBJ2-5, with D perhaps TRBD2 (7 bases). The CDR3 runs 16 residues. The ends were cut back, 8 bases at V and 5 bases at J, with 24 bases in the middle. Germline V gene data show CDR1 as KGHSH and CDR2 as LQKENI. The CDR3 nucleotides are TGTGCCAGCCCCCCCAGATGGGAGGGGGGCGGGGAGACCCAGTACTTC. Residues: CASPPRWEGGGETQYF.

This clone came up once. The chain uses TRBV5-1 and TRBJ2-3, with 10 bases fitting TRBD2. CDR1 and CDR2 (germline): SGHRS, YFSETQ. Germline trimming cut 1 base from V and 0 bases from J; bases unmatched to any gene: 2. The CDR3 length is 16 residues. CDR3 loop: CASSLTSGTSTDTQYF. The DNA for the CDR3 is TGCGCCAGCAGCTTGACTAGCGGGACCAGCACAGATACGCAGTATTTT.

This clone was detected a few times. The rearrangement joins TRBV4-2 to TRBJ2-3; D ambiguous. V lost 2 bases to trimming and J lost 3 bases, with 9 bases between them. Per the germline V gene, CDR1 is LGHNA and CDR2 is YNFKEQ. The CDR3 is 14 residues long. CDR3 protein: CASSQQLPTDTQYF. CDR3 sequence (DNA): TGTGCCAGCAGCCAACAGTTGCCAACAGATACGCAGTATTTT.

The chain recombines TRBV6-1 with TRBJ2-7; D is perhaps TRBD2 (6 bases). Trimming removed 6 bases from V and 2 bases from J, with 14 bases in between. CDR3 size: 14 residues. Germline V gene data show CDR1 as MNHNS and CDR2 as SASEGT. CDR3 DNA sequence: TGTGCCAGCAGAGGGTGGGGGGACCCCTACGAGCAGTACTTC. Encoded protein: CASRGWGDPYEQYF.

The genes are TRBV28 and TRBJ1-4, with no clear D. This CDR3 has 14 residues. Germline V gives CDR1 MDHEN, CDR2 SYDVKM. Trimming stripped 6 bases from V and 3 bases from J, with 11 bases between. The CDR3 sequence: CASSYSPPNEKLFF. CDR3 nucleotide sequence: TGTGCCAGCAGCTATAGTCCGCCTAATGAAAAACTGTTTTTT.

The chain carries TRBV19 and TRBJ1-1, with TRBD1 identical over 7 bases. CDR1 is LNHDA, CDR2 SQIVND, per germline (reference sequence). This CDR3 has 15 residues. V lost 5 bases, J lost 3 bases, and 9 bases stayed unmatched. CDR3 DNA sequence: TGTGCCAGTAGTTGGCCAGGACAGGAGGACACTGAAGCTTTCTTT. Its protein product is CASSWPGQEDTEAFF.

V usage is TRBV5-1 and J usage is TRBJ1-1; possible D gene TRBD1, 5 bases. Trimming stripped 3 bases from V and 0 bases from J, with 12 bases between. Looked up from germline, CDR1 is SGHRS and CDR2 is YFSETQ. The CDR3 runs 15 residues. CDR3 sequence reads: CASSYSGTVNTEAFF. The CDR3 DNA reads TGCGCCAGCAGCTATAGCGGGACGGTGAACACTGAAGCTTTCTTT.

The chain employs TRBV6-1 and TRBJ1-3, with 8 bases identical to TRBD1. V lost 6 bases and J lost 9; bases outside the gene matches: 10. The CDR3 runs 14 residues. CDR1 and CDR2 from the germline V gene are MNHNS and SASEGT. This CDR3 reads CASRMGQEAGTIYF. In DNA form, the CDR3 reads TGTGCCAGCAGGATGGGACAGGAGGCCGGCACCATATATTTT.

The chain employs TRBV5-1 and TRBJ1-5; maybe TRBD1 (5 bases). The V end lost 1 base, the J end lost 4 bases, and 9 bases lay between the germline ends. This CDR3 spans 14 amino acids. CDR1 SGHRS and CDR2 YFSETQ come from the germline V gene. The CDR3 bases are TGCGCCAGCAGCTTGATGGCAGGGAATCAGCCCCAGCATTTT. Protein product: CASSLMAGNQPQHF.

This chain uses TRBV6-1 with TRBJ1-5, with unresolved D. V was cut by 5 bases and J by 1 base, with 12 bases left in between. This CDR3 is built from 15 residues. Germline CDR1 MNHNS, CDR2 SASEGT. The CDR3 loop reads CASSLRTGSNQPQHF. The CDR3 coding sequence is TGTGCCAGCAGTCTAAGGACGGGGAGCAATCAGCCCCAGCATTTT.

The V gene is TRBV5-6, the J gene TRBJ2-7, with TRBD1 as a possible D gene (6 bases). In germline, CDR1 is SGHDT, CDR2 YYEEEE. V lost 6 bases and J lost 5, with 21 bases in between. The CDR3 consists of 15 residues. CDR3 residues: CASNDYLGTLHEQYF. CDR3 DNA sequence: TGTGCCAGCAACGACTATTTAGGGACATTACACGAGCAGTACTTC.